The clone carrying this T cell receptor beta chain was counted a single time. The data stem from a study of T cells in tuberculosis. Trimming took 0 bases from V and 8 from J, leaving 17 bases between them. The germline gives CDR1 WSHSY, CDR2 SAAADI. This CDR3 region has 16 residues. The assay was immunoSEQ multiplex PCR, and TCRdb's table has in-frame clones only and misses some. The data show over 25,000 clones, roughly 95% seen once. Source material: PBMCs. The chain recombines TRBV10-2 with TRBJ2-1; perhaps TRBD2 as D (5 bases). This TCR was recovered from a donor between 5 and 29 years old with latent tuberculosis or without tuberculosis infection. CDR3 sequence reads: CASSESRWGERDEQFF. CDR3 DNA: TGCGCCAGCAGTGAGTCTCGATGGGGAGAACGGGATGAGCAGTTCTTC.